This T cell receptor (beta chain) originates from a study of beta chain features in type 1 diabetes. Per the germline V gene, CDR1 is LNHDA and CDR2 is SQIVND (reference sequence). Trimming pared 0 bases from V and 8 bases from J, leaving 13 bases between. This CDR3 region has 14 residues. Reverse transcription of all isolated RNA meant that expressed TCRB transcripts were sequenced. An average roughly 3.6 million reads came from naive, central memory and regulatory T cell samples. Clones were read by immunoSEQ multiplex PCR, and TCRdb kept only the in-frame ones, dropping some. This sample carries roughly 290,000 clones, around 7.3% of them seen once, and the ten largest clones take approximately 1%.

The clonotype originates from a woman under 30 in good health. What was sequenced was central memory CD4+ T cells from blood. The chain links TRBV19 to TRBJ1-1; no reliable D call. DNA for the CDR3: TGTGCCAGTAGTATAGATGGCGCAGGCCGAGAAGCTTTCTTT. Protein: CASSIDGAGREAFF. Variable domain in full (rest from reference TRBV19 and TRBJ1-1): DGGITQSPKYLFRKEGQNVTLSCEQNLNHDAMYWYRQDPGQGLRLIYYSQIVNDFQKGDIAEGYSVSREKKESFPLTVTSAQKNPTAFYLCASSIDGAGREAFFGQGTRLTVV.